This entry lists 21 T cell receptor beta chains sequenced from one sample in a study of cytomegalovirus exposure and HLA in healthy donors. Use of 60 Vbeta and 13 Jbeta primers characterized the PCR. Profiling relied on immunoSEQ multiplex PCR, and the TCRdb table lists in-frame clones only, not all of them. Of around 33,000 clones in the sample, more than 70% were seen once. The specimen sequenced was PBMCs. Every receptor here comes from a woman aged 25 to 39 in good health and CMV-seropositive.

The V call is TRBV5-6, the J call TRBJ1-2, with D possibly TRBD1 on 5 matching bases. The CDR3 length is 15 residues. CDR1 SGHDT and CDR2 YYEEEE come from the germline V gene. Trimming cost V 0 bases and J 4 bases, with 13 bases left between them. The CDR3: CASSLGFRVGYGYTF. CDR3 bases: TGTGCCAGCAGCTTGGGGTTCAGGGTGGGCTATGGCTACACCTTC.

This chain connects TRBV19 to TRBJ2-1, with D perhaps matching TRBD1 (5 bases). V shed 3 bases and J shed 9 bases, with 12 bases lying between them. Per germline, CDR1 LNHDA and CDR2 SQIVND (reference sequence). The CDR3 spans 13 residues. The CDR3 DNA is TGTGCCAGTAGTATTAAATTTGACAGTGAGCAGTTCTTC. This translates into CASSIKFDSEQFF.

V gene TRBV10-3 combines with J gene TRBJ2-5; 7 bases align to TRBD1. Germline V CDR1 and CDR2: ENHRY, SYGVKD. This CDR3 region has 14 residues. The J segment lost 2 bases and the V segment lost 6 bases, leaving 6 bases of the junction unmatched. CDR3 residues: CAIRPSQGQETQYF. Written as DNA, the CDR3 is TGTGCCATCAGGCCATCACAGGGGCAAGAGACCCAGTACTTC.

The chain is built from TRBV4-1 and TRBJ2-2; weak D call: TRBD2 (7 bases). CDR1 and CDR2 from the germline V gene are MGHRA and YSYEKL. The V and J ends lost 1 base and 4 bases respectively, with 10 bases between them. This CDR3 region has 15 residues. CDR3 loop: CASSQGGGLTGELFF. The CDR3 nucleotides read TGCGCCAGCAGCCAAGGGGGGGGCCTCACCGGGGAGCTGTTTTTT.

J is TRBJ1-6 and V is TRBV5-5, with 9 bases lining up with TRBD1. V lost 4 bases, J lost 8 bases, and 16 bases stayed unmatched. CDR1 is SGHKS and CDR2 is YYEKEE in the germline V gene (reference sequence). The CDR3 runs 18 residues. CDR3 in amino acids: CASSHGQGRPRSYSPLHF. The CDR3 nucleotides are TGTGCCAGCAGCCATGGACAGGGGAGGCCAAGGAGTTATTCACCCCTCCACTTT.

This rearrangement joins TRBV18 to TRBJ2-7, with D possibly TRBD2 on 6 matching bases. V lost 1 base, J lost 7 bases, and 11 bases lay in between. The CDR3 has 13 amino acids. Germline lookup yields CDR1 KGHSH and CDR2 LQKENI. CDR3 sequence (DNA): TGTGCCAGCTCACCACAGCCTAGCGCTGAGCAGTACTTC. It translates to CASSPQPSAEQYF. Complete variable domain (other parts from reference TRBV18 and TRBJ2-7): NAGVMQNPRHLVRRRGQEARLRCSPMKGHSHVYWYRQLPEEGLKFMVYLQKENIIDESGMPKERFSAEFPKEGPSILRIQQVVRGDSAAYFCASSPQPSAEQYFGPGTRLTVT.

The V and J genes are TRBV5-4 and TRBJ2-1; possibly TRBD2 for D (6 bases). Trimming removed 0 bases at V and 4 bases at J, with 8 bases between. Germline lookup yields CDR1 SGHNT and CDR2 YYREEE (reference sequence). This CDR3 is built from 14 residues. CDR3 sequence reads: CASSLGDFYNEQFF. CDR3 nucleotides: TGTGCCAGCAGCTTGGGGGACTTTTACAATGAGCAGTTCTTC.

This clone was detected only a few times. This chain connects TRBV30 to TRBJ1-4; unclear D gene. CDR1 is GTSNPN, CDR2 SVGIG, per germline (reference sequence). V lost 4 bases, J lost 4 bases, and 16 bases lay in between. This CDR3 contains 15 residues. CDR3 bases: TGTGCCTGGACCTCCTTGGGAGAGGGTAATGAAAAACTGTTTTTT. Protein: CAWTSLGEGNEKLFF.

V gene TRBV7-8 combines with J gene TRBJ2-1; D gene unclear. CDR3 length: 14 amino acids. The ends were cut back, 2 bases at V and 8 bases at J, with 13 bases in the middle. The germline CDR1 and CDR2 sequences are SGHVS and FQNEAQ. CDR3 loop: CASSLSVASDEQFF. The CDR3 DNA reads as TGTGCCAGCAGCTTATCTGTCGCTTCGGATGAGCAGTTCTTC.

The rearrangement joins TRBV29-1 to TRBJ2-1; 9 bases agree with TRBD1. The CDR3 consists of 16 residues. Germline values: CDR1 SQVTM, CDR2 ANQGSEA. V dropped 7 bases and J dropped 0; count of bases not matched to a gene: 10. The DNA for the CDR3 is TGCAGCGGTCGGACAGGGGCCCATAGCTCCTACAATGAGCAGTTCTTC. Amino acid sequence: CSGRTGAHSSYNEQFF.

This rearrangement joins TRBV13 to TRBJ1-2; 9 nucleotides match TRBD1. Per the germline V gene, CDR1 is PRHDT and CDR2 is FYEKMQ (reference sequence). The V and J ends lost 4 bases and 8 bases, in that order; junction bases with no gene match: 11. The CDR3 length is 15 residues. The CDR3 region is CASSSRRQGDRGYTF. The CDR3 DNA reads TGTGCCAGCAGCTCCCGGCGACAGGGGGATCGAGGCTACACCTTC.

The gene calls are TRBV5-6 and TRBJ2-2; weak D call: TRBD1 (5 bases). V lost 0 bases and J 6 bases, leaving 12 bases between the germline ends. Germline assignment: CDR1 SGHDT and CDR2 YYEEEE. This CDR3 spans 15 amino acids. DNA for the CDR3: TGTGCCAGCAGCTTGGTCACCCAGGGATCCGGGGAGCTGTTTTTT. This sequence encodes CASSLVTQGSGELFF. Full variable domain (missing parts from reference TRBV5-6 and TRBJ2-2): DAGVTQSPTHLIKTRGQQVTLRCSPKSGHDTVSWYQQALGQGPQFIFQYYEEEERQRGNFPDRFSGHQFPNYSSELNVNALLLGDSALYLCASSLVTQGSGELFFGEGSRLTVL.

The rearrangement links TRBV30 to TRBJ2-2; 7 nucleotides line up with TRBD2. Germline lookup yields CDR1 GTSNPN and CDR2 SVGIG (reference sequence). There are 15 residues in the CDR3. J lost 1 base, V lost 1 base, and 3 bases had no gene match. The CDR3 sequence: CAWSARGRNTGELFF. The CDR3 nucleotides are TGTGCCTGGAGTGCCCGCGGGAGGAACACCGGGGAGCTGTTTTTT.

V and J are TRBV7-2 and TRBJ1-5, with a possible D match to TRBD1 (6 bases). The V end was cut by 0 bases, the J end by 0 bases, with 6 bases between. This CDR3 comprises 15 residues. From germline, CDR1 is SGHTA and CDR2 FQGNSA. The CDR3 loop is CASSLADSSNQPQHF. The CDR3, as DNA: TGTGCCAGCAGCTTAGCGGACAGTAGCAATCAGCCCCAGCATTTT.

The chain carries TRBV5-8 and TRBJ2-3; tentatively, D is TRBD2 (5 bases). In germline, CDR1 is SGHTS, CDR2 YDEGEE. The V and J ends lost 1 base and 3 bases respectively, with 15 bases between them. This CDR3 comprises 16 residues. The CDR3 bases are TGTGCCAGCAGCTTGAGGGTGGGAGCGGAGACAGATACGCAGTATTTT. As protein: CASSLRVGAETDTQYF.

CDR3: CASGGGSSSYNEQFF. For the CDR3, the DNA is TGTGCCAGCGGCGGGGGCAGCAGCTCCTACAATGAGCAGTTCTTC. The rearrangement joins TRBV18 to TRBJ2-1, with D possibly being TRBD2 (7 bases). V was shortened by 8 bases and J by 0 bases, with 14 bases between the two germline ends. The CDR3 contains 15 residues. Germline assignment: CDR1 KGHSH and CDR2 LQKENI.

The chain has TRBV7-9 and TRBJ1-4; D may be TRBD1 (6 bases). Trimming removed 4 bases from V and 0 bases from J, with 15 bases in between. From germline, CDR1 is SEHNR and CDR2 FQNEAQ (reference sequence). This CDR3 region has 17 residues. CDR3 DNA: TGTGCCAGCAGCTCCACGACAGGCACAGCAACTAATGAAAAACTGTTTTTT. Protein product: CASSSTTGTATNEKLFF.

The chain employs TRBV9 and TRBJ1-1; a possible D gene is TRBD1 (6 bases). This CDR3 comprises 14 residues. Germline CDR1 SGDLS, CDR2 YYNGEE. V shed 4 bases and J shed 2 bases, with 12 bases lying between them. CDR3: CASSRQGTNTEAFF. CDR3 sequence (DNA): TGTGCCAGCAGCAGGCAGGGGACAAACACTGAAGCTTTCTTT.

The V gene is TRBV27, the J gene TRBJ2-5, with D perhaps matching TRBD1 (5 bases). CDR1 is MNHEY and CDR2 is SMNVEV in the germline V gene (reference sequence). Trimming removed 3 bases at V and 1 base at J, with 15 bases between. This CDR3 region has 16 residues. The CDR3 bases are TGTGCCAGCAGTTTTGTGGACGCTAGGGGCCAAGAGACCCAGTACTTC. Amino acids: CASSFVDARGQETQYF.

This chain connects TRBV5-6 to TRBJ1-2, with a weak D call TRBD1 (5 bases). Per the germline V gene, CDR1 is SGHDT and CDR2 is YYEEEE. The CDR3 extends over 13 amino acids. V was trimmed by 6 bases and J by 4 bases, leaving 13 bases between them. The CDR3 sequence: CASIRAGGYGYTF. CDR3 nucleotides: TGTGCCAGCATTAGGGCCGGGGGCTATGGCTACACCTTC. Using reference TRBV5-6 and TRBJ1-2 for the parts outside the CDR3, the full variable domain is DAGVTQSPTHLIKTRGQQVTLRCSPKSGHDTVSWYQQALGQGPQFIFQYYEEEERQRGNFPDRFSGHQFPNYSSELNVNALLLGDSALYLCASIRAGGYGYTFGSGTRLTVV.

The chain uses TRBV5-1 and TRBJ2-1; 11 nucleotides agree with TRBD1. CDR1 and CDR2 (germline): SGHRS, YFSETQ. V was pared by 4 bases and J by 5 bases, with 5 bases of the junction left unmatched. This CDR3 comprises 15 residues. The CDR3 sequence is CASSRTGGAHNEQFF. Here the CDR3 DNA reads TGCGCCAGCAGCAGGACAGGGGGCGCCCACAATGAGCAGTTCTTC.